This record looks at one T cell receptor beta chain sequence and its context. The data derive from a study of blood T cell repertoires in COVID-19. As for the study in general: The United States, Italy and Spain provided the acute and convalescent COVID-19 samples. Nucleic acid was either cDNA or gDNA, and it came from T cells, B-cell-depleted T cells, or PBMCs.

The V and J ends lost 2 bases and 4 bases respectively, with 4 bases between them. The germline gives CDR1 SGHRS, CDR2 YFSETQ. The CDR3 is 12 amino acids. Method: immunoSEQ multiplex PCR; TCRdb's copy keeps in-frame clones and lacks some. The profile covers fewer than 200,000 clones, with around 83% appearing a single time and roughly 7.5% taken by the ten largest. The sample taken for sequencing was peripheral blood. The chain is built from TRBV5-1 and TRBJ2-1; no clear D. This sequence originates from a woman between 70 and 85 years old with COVID-19, enrolled during active disease. CDR3 loop: CASSFRYNEQFF. The CDR3 nucleotides are TGCGCCAGCAGCTTCCGTTACAATGAGCAGTTCTTC. The complete variable domain, with remaining parts taken from reference TRBV5-1 and TRBJ2-1, reads KAGVTQTPRYLIKTRGQQVTLSCSPISGHRSVSWYQQTPGQGLQFLFEYFSETQRNKGNFPGRFSGRQFSNSRSEMNVSTLELGDSALYLCASSFRYNEQFFGPGTRLTVL.